This T cell receptor (beta chain) was recorded in a study of Tregs in tolerant kidney transplant recipients. Whole-study context: Sorting used antibodies to exclude donor cells.

On this clone itself: Its target is unknown.

The CDR3 spans 12 residues. Between the trimmed V and J ends, which lost 6 bases and 8 bases, there was a span of 13 bases. Germline V lookup: CDR1 MNHEY, CDR2 SVGAGI. Assay: immunoSEQ multiplex PCR; the TCRdb copy retains only in-frame clones and omits some. The data hold about 44,000 clones, with 95% to 96% observed a single time. The sequenced sample was Tregs from blood cultured with allogeneic cells. This receptor was identified in a human donor in good health. V is TRBV6-5 and J is TRBJ1-2, with D perhaps TRBD1 (5 bases). The DNA for the CDR3 is TGTGCCAGCAGAGGGGCCCCGAGGGGCTACACCTTC. Amino acids: CASRGAPRGYTF.